This T cell receptor beta chain was sequenced in a study of multiple sclerosis patients with progressive multifocal leukoencephalopathy. Findings of the study overall: It is unclear whether the findings reflect JC virus infection or general immunocompromise. Most PML patients had lower entropy, suggesting less diverse TRB repertoires.

Trimming took off 4 bases at V and 4 bases at J, with 12 bases between the two ends. This CDR3 contains 14 residues. Germline values: CDR1 SGHRS, CDR2 YFSETQ. Regarding time point: before natalizumab initiation. T0 refers to blood drawn before natalizumab was first infused. With respect to this clone: Its antigen is not identified.

Measured with immunoSEQ multiplex PCR; TCRdb has only the in-frame clones, and not every one. The sample yields approximately 26,000 clones, around 89% seen once. This sequence originates from a human donor with multiple sclerosis. The chain recombines TRBV5-1 with TRBJ1-3; D uncertain. Sequencing used PBMCs. CDR3 residues: CASSPASAGNTIYF. In nucleotides, the CDR3 is TGCGCCAGCAGCCCAGCTTCTGCCGGAAACACCATATATTTT.